This record looks at one T cell receptor beta chain sequence and its context. What it recognizes is unknown. The sample holds other DNA sequences that translate to the same CDR3. Terminally differentiated effector memory CD45RA+ cells were excluded by CCR7 positive selection of CD45RO-negative cells. This sample is drawn from a study of shared clonotypes between healthy human individuals. Whole-study context: Participating donors consisted of a couple of women and a few men aged 18 to 49. Study-level results: Memory subsets had estimated richness that was generally smaller than that of naive subsets.

V was shortened by 6 bases and J by 2 bases, with 5 bases between the two germline ends. Germline V gene sequence: CDR1 SEHNR, CDR2 FQNEAQ (reference sequence). CDR3 length: 13 amino acids. Assay: immunoSEQ multiplex PCR; the TCRdb copy retains only in-frame clones and omits some. The repertoire holds about 2.1 million clones, with 93% as singletons. This receptor was obtained from a man between 18 and 29 years old in good health. Some clones in this sample may be carry-over from other donors' samples. Sequencing was carried out using naive CD8+ T cells from PBMCs. The chain combines TRBV7-9 with TRBJ2-6, with D perhaps given as TRBD1 or TRBD2 (5 bases each). The CDR3 loop reads CASRGAGANVLTF. The CDR3 coding sequence is TGTGCCAGCAGGGGGGCTGGGGCCAACGTCCTGACTTTC.